This T cell receptor beta chain is from a study of blood T cell repertoires in COVID-19. Study as a whole: The analysed material was cDNA or gDNA that came from T cells, B-cell-depleted T cells, or PBMCs.

Original data processing: Estimated nucleated cell counts came from reference gene primer amplification. Produced via immunoSEQ multiplex PCR; TCRdb's table is partial and in-frame only. The V and J calls and the clone size are those of that table, but D and trimming were determined from the DNA. The sample lists approximately 200,000 clones; around 80% were seen once. Seattle patients were enrolled during active infection and followed longitudinally. Sequencing was performed on peripheral blood. The TCR was taken from a woman aged 80 or older with COVID-19, enrolled during active disease.

CDR3 nucleotide sequence: TGTGCCATCAGTGAGGGTCGGGAAGACGAGCAGTACTTC. It is translated as CAISEGREDEQYF. The V gene is TRBV10-3, the J gene TRBJ2-7; D may be TRBD2 (5 bases). Looked up from germline, CDR1 is ENHRY and CDR2 is SYGVKD. Trimming took off 2 bases at V and 5 bases at J, with 10 bases between the two ends. CDR3 size: 13 residues.